Following are 21 T cell receptor beta chains from one sample sequenced in a study of glioma-infiltrating T cells after dendritic cell vaccination. Sample time point: after dendritic cell vaccination, including at tumor progression/relapse. The data were produced by immunoSEQ multiplex PCR, yet TCRdb's version contains in-frame clones alone and is incomplete. The sample lists approximately 110,000 clones, almost 90% occurring once. Sequencing was performed on blood, taken after dendritic cell vaccination. Receptor source: a human donor with glioblastoma.

This clone was seen just once. The genes are TRBV5-1 and TRBJ1-1; D is undetermined. V was trimmed by 3 bases and J by 0 bases, leaving 12 bases between them. Germline CDR1 is SGHRS and CDR2 is YFSETQ. CDR3 length: 15 amino acids. CDR3 sequence: CASSSGSPLNTEAFF. Here the CDR3 DNA reads TGCGCCAGCAGCTCAGGCAGTCCCCTGAACACTGAAGCTTTCTTT.

The rearrangement joins TRBV10-3 to TRBJ1-1; TRBD1 might be the D (6 bases). The V and J ends lost 3 bases and 1 base respectively, with 12 bases between them. The CDR3 length is 15 residues. Germline loops: CDR1 ENHRY, CDR2 SYGVKD. The CDR3 region is CAISDPGTPNTEAFF. The DNA of the CDR3 is TGTGCCATCAGTGACCCCGGGACACCGAACACTGAAGCTTTCTTT.

The V gene is TRBV2, the J gene TRBJ2-1; D is possibly TRBD2 (6 bases). Trimming left V 5 bases short and J 5 bases short, with 10 bases between. Germline loops: CDR1 SNHLY, CDR2 FYNNEI. The CDR3 loop spans 13 amino acids. CDR3 amino acids: CASSFSGDNEQFF. The CDR3 DNA follows: TGTGCCAGCAGTTTTAGCGGCGACAATGAGCAGTTCTTC.

This rearrangement joins TRBV7-3 to TRBJ2-1; tentative D call: TRBD2 (5 bases). This CDR3 contains 16 residues. The germline V and J ends were trimmed by 5 bases and 5 bases, with 19 bases remaining between them. The germline V gene encodes CDR1 SGHTA and CDR2 FQGTGA. The CDR3 here is CASSPWTSPSNNEQFF. DNA of the CDR3: TGTGCCAGCAGCCCCTGGACTTCCCCGTCCAACAATGAGCAGTTCTTC.

V usage is TRBV6-1 and J usage is TRBJ2-3; 7 bases map to TRBD2. CDR3 length equals 14 residues. The germline V gene has CDR1 MNHNS and CDR2 SASEGT. V dropped 4 bases and J dropped 5; count of bases not matched to a gene: 6. The CDR3, as DNA: TGTGCCAGCAGTGTCGGCCGGGGGGAAGATACGCAGTATTTT. Its translation is CASSVGRGEDTQYF.

The chain uses TRBV30 and TRBJ1-5; D remains unclear. CDR1 GTSNPN and CDR2 SVGIG come from the germline V gene (reference sequence). V gave up 0 bases and J gave up 3 bases, with 12 bases separating them. The CDR3 has 15 residues. CDR3 nucleotides: TGTGCCTGGAGTGTACATGGGCTGTTCAATCAGCCCCAGCATTTT. Its protein product is CAWSVHGLFNQPQHF.

The CDR3 DNA is TGTGCCAGCAGTCCTTCGGCGGCAGGGCTCGATGGCTACACCTTC. Translated, it gives CASSPSAAGLDGYTF. The rearrangement links TRBV25-1 to TRBJ1-2; D perhaps matches TRBD1 (5 bases). This CDR3 comprises 15 residues. Trimming shortened V by 5 bases and J by 6 bases, and 19 bases separated the two germline ends. Per germline, CDR1 MGHDK and CDR2 SYGVNS.

The chain joins TRBV5-1 to TRBJ2-1, with D tentatively TRBD2 (5 bases). Germline-derived CDR1 and CDR2 are SGHRS and YFSETQ. The CDR3 extends over 16 amino acids. The V end was cut by 4 bases, the J end by 2 bases, with 16 bases between. DNA for the CDR3: TGCGCCAGCAGCGACACTAGTGCCCCCACCTACAATGAGCAGTTCTTC. Protein sequence: CASSDTSAPTYNEQFF.

In its sample, this clone was seen once. This rearrangement joins TRBV27 to TRBJ1-1; 7 bases line up with TRBD1. The J segment lost 4 bases and the V segment lost 6 bases, leaving 5 bases of the junction unmatched. The germline V gene encodes CDR1 MNHEY and CDR2 SMNVEV (reference sequence). This CDR3 spans 13 amino acids. As DNA, the CDR3 is TGTGCCAGCAGGTACAGGGGTTCCACTGAAGCTTTCTTT. The encoded protein is CASRYRGSTEAFF.

V gene TRBV5-1 combines with J gene TRBJ1-5; TRBD1 aligns across 8 bases. CDR3 size: 15 residues. The germline V gene has CDR1 SGHRS and CDR2 YFSETQ. V lost 0 bases and J lost 6; bases outside the gene matches: 5. The CDR3 coding sequence is TGCGCCAGCAGCTTGGAACCAGGGGGCAGTCAGCCCCAGCATTTT. Its protein product is CASSLEPGGSQPQHF. Full variable domain (rest looked up from reference TRBV5-1 and TRBJ1-5): KAGVTQTPRYLIKTRGQQVTLSCSPISGHRSVSWYQQTPGQGLQFLFEYFSETQRNKGNFPGRFSGRQFSNSRSEMNVSTLELGDSALYLCASSLEPGGSQPQHFGDGTRLSIL.

The chain is built from TRBV6-1 and TRBJ2-7; D gene uncertain. CDR1 MNHNS and CDR2 SASEGT come from the germline V gene. Trimming took 1 base from V and 0 from J, leaving 13 bases between them. This CDR3 is 16 amino acids long. The CDR3 loop reads CASSEEYFSSSYEQYF. The CDR3 coding sequence is TGTGCCAGCAGTGAAGAGTACTTTTCGAGCTCCTACGAGCAGTACTTC.

This rearrangement joins TRBV21-1 to TRBJ1-1; the table names TRBD1, a call not compared with the DNA. TRBV21-1 is flagged as a pseudogene. CDR3 length: 16 amino acids. CDR3 bases: TGTGCCAGCAGCAGGGTGGACAGGGGATTGAACACTGAAGCTTTCTTT. This translates into CASSRVDRGLNTEAFF.

The gene calls are TRBV4-1 and TRBJ2-1; 10 nucleotides align to TRBD2. The CDR3 consists of 16 residues. The J segment lost 5 bases and the V segment lost 0 bases, leaving 4 bases of the junction unmatched. Germline V lookup: CDR1 MGHRA, CDR2 YSYEKL. The CDR3 nucleotides read TGCGCCAGCAGCCAAGATAGTCTAGCGGGAGACAATGAGCAGTTCTTC. This translates into CASSQDSLAGDNEQFF.

This chain links TRBV6-5 with TRBJ1-1, with TRBD1 matching over 7 bases. Germline V gene data show CDR1 as MNHEY and CDR2 as SVGAGI. CDR3 length equals 11 residues. J gave up 9 bases and V 7 bases, and 5 bases lay outside the gene matches. The CDR3 protein is CASTKGGQAFF. CDR3 bases: TGTGCCAGCACGAAAGGGGGCCAAGCTTTCTTT.

The chain links TRBV6-5 to TRBJ1-6; tentative D call: TRBD1 (5 bases). The germline gives CDR1 MNHEY, CDR2 SVGAGI. Trimming removed 2 bases from V and 10 bases from J, with 15 bases in between. The CDR3 is 15 residues long. The CDR3 region is CASSYHVRAESPLHF. The CDR3 nucleotides read TGTGCCAGCAGTTACCATGTCAGGGCGGAATCACCCCTCCACTTT.

This clone is a singleton in its sample. The chain has TRBV2 and TRBJ2-3, with 9 bases that match TRBD1. V trimming: 4 bases; J trimming: 2 bases; junction bases outside the gene matches: 4. The germline CDR1 and CDR2 sequences are SNHLY and FYNNEI. This CDR3 has 15 amino acids. The CDR3 region has the DNA TGTGCCAGCAGTGGGGGACAGGGATACACAGATACGCAGTATTTT. Translating gives CASSGGQGYTDTQYF.

The V and J genes are TRBV4-2 and TRBJ2-7; 9 nucleotides match TRBD2. Germline assignment: CDR1 LGHNA and CDR2 YNFKEQ. CDR3 length: 17 residues. With 0 bases clipped from V and 2 bases from J, the junction kept 8 bases outside the gene matches. CDR3 region: CASSQDVSGSAPYEQYF. DNA for the CDR3: TGTGCCAGCAGCCAAGATGTTAGCGGGAGTGCCCCCTACGAGCAGTACTTC.

The chain carries TRBV5-1 and TRBJ1-2; D remains unclear. The CDR3 length is 14 residues. V lost 2 bases and J lost 0, with 8 bases in between. Germline V gives CDR1 SGHRS, CDR2 YFSETQ. The CDR3 DNA sequence: TGCGCCAGCAGCTTCGAGGAAGCTAACTATGGCTACACCTTC. This sequence encodes CASSFEEANYGYTF.

V is TRBV5-1 and J is TRBJ1-4; D gene unclear. In germline, CDR1 is SGHRS, CDR2 YFSETQ. V shed 0 bases and J shed 10 bases, with 10 bases lying between them. The CDR3 is 13 residues long. The CDR3 DNA reads as TGCGCCAGCAGCTTGGACAGTTCCGCAAAACTGTTTTTT. Protein: CASSLDSSAKLFF.

The J gene is TRBJ2-1, the V gene TRBV6-5; 11 nucleotides match TRBD2. Germline V gene data show CDR1 as MNHEY and CDR2 as SVGAGI. The CDR3 has 15 amino acids. V shed 3 bases, J shed 5 bases, and the junction held 3 bases outside the gene matches. The CDR3 DNA reads TGTGCCAGCAGTTATAGCGGGGGGGAGAACAATGAGCAGTTCTTC. This translates into CASSYSGGENNEQFF.

The genes are TRBV5-1 and TRBJ2-7; 10 bases are a match to TRBD1. CDR1 and CDR2 (germline): SGHRS, YFSETQ. Germline trimming cut 0 bases from V and 1 base from J; bases unmatched to any gene: 10. This CDR3 comprises 18 residues. The CDR3 nucleotides are TGCGCCAGCAGCTTGGCCTCGACAGGGGGCGCGATTTCCTACGAGCAGTACTTC. Its translation is CASSLASTGGAISYEQYF.